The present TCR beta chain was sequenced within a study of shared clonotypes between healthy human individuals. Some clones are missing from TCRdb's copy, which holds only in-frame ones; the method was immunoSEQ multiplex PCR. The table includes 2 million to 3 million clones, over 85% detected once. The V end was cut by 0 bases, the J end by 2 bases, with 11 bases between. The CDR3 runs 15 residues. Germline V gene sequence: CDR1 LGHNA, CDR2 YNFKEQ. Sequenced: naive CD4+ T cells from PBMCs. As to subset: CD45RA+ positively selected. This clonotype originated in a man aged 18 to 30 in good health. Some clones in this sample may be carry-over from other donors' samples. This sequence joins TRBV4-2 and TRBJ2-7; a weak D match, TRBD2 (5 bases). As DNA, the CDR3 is TGTGCCAGCAGCCAAGAGTCGGGATCCCCCTACGAGCAGTACTTC. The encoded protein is CASSQESGSPYEQYF.